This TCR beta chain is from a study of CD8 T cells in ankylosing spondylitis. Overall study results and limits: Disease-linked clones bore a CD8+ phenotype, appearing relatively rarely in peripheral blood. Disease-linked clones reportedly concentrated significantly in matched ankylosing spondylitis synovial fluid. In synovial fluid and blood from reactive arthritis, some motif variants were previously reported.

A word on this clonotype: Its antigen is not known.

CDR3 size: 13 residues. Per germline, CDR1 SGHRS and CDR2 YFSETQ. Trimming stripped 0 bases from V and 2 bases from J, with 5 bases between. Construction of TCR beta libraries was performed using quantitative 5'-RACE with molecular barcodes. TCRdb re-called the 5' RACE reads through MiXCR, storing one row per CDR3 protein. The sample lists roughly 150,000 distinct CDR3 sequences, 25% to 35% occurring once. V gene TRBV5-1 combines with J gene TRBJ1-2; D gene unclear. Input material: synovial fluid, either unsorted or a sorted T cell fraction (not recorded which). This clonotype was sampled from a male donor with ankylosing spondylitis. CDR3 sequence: CASSLDANYGYTF. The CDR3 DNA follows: TGCGCCAGCAGCTTGGATGCAAACTATGGCTACACCTTC. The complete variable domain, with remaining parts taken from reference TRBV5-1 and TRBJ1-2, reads KAGVTQTPRYLIKTRGQQVTLSCSPISGHRSVSWYQQTPGQGLQFLFEYFSETQRNKGNFPGRFSGRQFSNSRSEMNVSTLELGDSALYLCASSLDANYGYTFGSGTRLTVV.